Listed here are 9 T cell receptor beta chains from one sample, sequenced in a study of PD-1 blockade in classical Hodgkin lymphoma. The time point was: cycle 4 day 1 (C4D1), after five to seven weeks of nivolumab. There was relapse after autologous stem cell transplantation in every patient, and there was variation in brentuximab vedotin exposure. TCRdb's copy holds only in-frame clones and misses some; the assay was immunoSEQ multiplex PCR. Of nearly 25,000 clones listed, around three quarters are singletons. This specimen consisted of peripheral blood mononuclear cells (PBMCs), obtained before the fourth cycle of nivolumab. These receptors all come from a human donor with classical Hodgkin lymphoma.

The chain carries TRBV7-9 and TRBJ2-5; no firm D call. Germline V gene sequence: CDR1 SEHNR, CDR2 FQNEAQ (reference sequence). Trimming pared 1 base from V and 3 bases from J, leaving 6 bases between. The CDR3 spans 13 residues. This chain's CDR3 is CASSLEQEETQYF. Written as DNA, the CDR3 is TGTGCCAGCAGCTTAGAGCAGGAAGAGACCCAGTACTTC.

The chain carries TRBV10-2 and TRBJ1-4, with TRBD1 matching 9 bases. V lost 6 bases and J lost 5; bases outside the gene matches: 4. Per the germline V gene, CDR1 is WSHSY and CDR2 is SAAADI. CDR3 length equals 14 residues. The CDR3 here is CASSAGTGNEKLFF. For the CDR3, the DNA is TGCGCCAGCAGCGCCGGGACAGGGAATGAAAAACTGTTTTTT.

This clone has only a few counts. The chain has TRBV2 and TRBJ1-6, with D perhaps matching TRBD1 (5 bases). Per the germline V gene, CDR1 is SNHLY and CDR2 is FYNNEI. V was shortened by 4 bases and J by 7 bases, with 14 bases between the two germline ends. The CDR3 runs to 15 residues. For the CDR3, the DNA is TGTGCCAGCAGTGCCTTTGGGCAGGGCAATTCACCCCTCCACTTT. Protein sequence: CASSAFGQGNSPLHF. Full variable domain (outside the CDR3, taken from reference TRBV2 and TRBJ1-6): EPEVTQTPSHQVTQMGQEVILRCVPISNHLYFYWYRQILGQKVEFLVSFYNNEISEKSEIFDDQFSVERPDGSNFTLKIRSTKLEDSAMYFCASSAFGQGNSPLHFGNGTRLTVT.

CDR3 in DNA: TGTGCCAGCAGTGAAGGGGCCGGGTACACCTTC. Amino acid sequence: CASSEGAGYTF. The gene calls are TRBV6-1 and TRBJ1-2, with no clear D. Trimming removed 1 base at V and 11 bases at J, with 8 bases between. Germline CDR1 MNHNS, CDR2 SASEGT. The CDR3 has 11 amino acids.

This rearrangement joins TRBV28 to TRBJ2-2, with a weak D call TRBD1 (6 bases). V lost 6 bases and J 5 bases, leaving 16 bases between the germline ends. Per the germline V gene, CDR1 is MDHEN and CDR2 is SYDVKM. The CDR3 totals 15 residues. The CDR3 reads CASSSPGQQTGELFF. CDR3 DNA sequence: TGTGCCAGCAGCTCGCCGGGACAACAAACCGGGGAGCTGTTTTTT. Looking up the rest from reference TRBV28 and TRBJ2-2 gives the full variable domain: DVKVTQSSRYLVKRTGEKVFLECVQDMDHENMFWYRQDPGLGLRLIYFSYDVKMKEKGDIPEGYSVSREKKERFSLILESASTNQTSMYLCASSSPGQQTGELFFGEGSRLTVL.

The CDR3 is CASSYGRGNTEAFF. In DNA, the CDR3 is TGTGCCAGCAGTTATGGCAGGGGGAACACTGAAGCTTTCTTT. The V gene is TRBV28, the J gene TRBJ1-1, with D possibly TRBD1 on 6 matching bases. V was cut by 4 bases and J by 1 base, with 10 bases left in between. The germline CDR1 and CDR2 sequences are MDHEN and SYDVKM. The CDR3 is 14 amino acids.

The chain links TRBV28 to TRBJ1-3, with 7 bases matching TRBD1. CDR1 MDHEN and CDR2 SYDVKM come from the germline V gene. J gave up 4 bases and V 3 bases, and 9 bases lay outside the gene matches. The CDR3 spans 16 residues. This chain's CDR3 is CASSLIRRTGGNTIYF. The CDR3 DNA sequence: TGTGCCAGCAGTTTGATTCGGAGGACAGGCGGAAACACCATATATTTT.

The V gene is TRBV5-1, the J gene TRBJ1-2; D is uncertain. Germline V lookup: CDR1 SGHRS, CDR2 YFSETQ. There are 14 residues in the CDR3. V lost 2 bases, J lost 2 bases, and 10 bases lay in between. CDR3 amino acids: CASSFPGSNYGYTF. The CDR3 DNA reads TGCGCCAGCAGCTTTCCGGGATCCAACTATGGCTACACCTTC.

The DNA of the CDR3 is TGTGCCAGCAGTTTATCTAGGGGGAGCGGCTACACCTTC. Its protein is CASSLSRGSGYTF. The chain recombines TRBV28 with TRBJ1-2; D is perhaps TRBD1 (6 bases). V was cut by 1 base and J by 8 bases, with 11 bases left in between. From germline, CDR1 is MDHEN and CDR2 SYDVKM. This CDR3 contains 13 residues.